The 17 T cell receptor beta chains below were found in one sample sequenced in a study of OX40 agonist ivuxolimab in advanced cancers. Only in-frame clones appear in the TCRdb table, and some are missing; sequencing was by immunoSEQ multiplex PCR. Altogether some 90,000 clones are present, around 90% being singletons, with the ten largest covering about 1.7%. This material consisted of CD4+ or CD8+ T cells sorted from blood, taken in a trial of the OX40 agonist ivuxolimab. The receptor set was obtained from an adult with an advanced solid tumor such as melanoma, head and neck, liver or kidney cancer.

The rearrangement joins TRBV11-2 to TRBJ1-3, with 7 bases lining up with TRBD1. The V gene's germline CDR1 is SGHAT and CDR2 FQNNGV. The CDR3 is 18 residues long. J lost 0 bases, V lost 2 bases, and 10 bases had no gene match. CDR3 region: CASSLTSWGQYSGNTIYF. The CDR3 DNA reads TGTGCCAGCAGCTTAACGTCTTGGGGACAGTACTCTGGAAACACCATATATTTT.

The chain carries TRBV11-2 and TRBJ2-1, with 7 bases aligning to TRBD1. Per the germline V gene, CDR1 is SGHAT and CDR2 is FQNNGV. The J segment lost 5 bases and the V segment lost 5 bases, leaving 6 bases of the junction unmatched. The CDR3 extends over 14 amino acids. In DNA form, the CDR3 reads TGTGCCAGCAGCCCAGGGACAGCCAACAATGAGCAGTTCTTC. Translating it yields CASSPGTANNEQFF.

V usage is TRBV28 and J usage is TRBJ2-1; possible D gene TRBD1, 6 bases. The CDR3 runs to 16 residues. Per the germline V gene, CDR1 is MDHEN and CDR2 is SYDVKM. V dropped 7 bases and J dropped 6 bases, with 22 bases sitting between them. CDR3 region: CASIPTGSRGSNEQFF. CDR3 nucleotide sequence: TGTGCCAGCATTCCCACAGGGTCAAGGGGAAGCAATGAGCAGTTCTTC.

The rearrangement links TRBV5-5 to TRBJ2-3; D gene unclear. Looked up from germline, CDR1 is SGHKS and CDR2 is YYEKEE (reference sequence). V was trimmed by 0 bases and J by 1 base, leaving 9 bases between them. This CDR3 contains 15 residues. CDR3 sequence (DNA): TGTGCCAGCAGCTTGGGGGATTACCGCACAGATACGCAGTATTTT. Translating it yields CASSLGDYRTDTQYF.

The chain recombines TRBV11-2 with TRBJ2-5; D not certain. Trimming took off 0 bases at V and 13 bases at J, with 15 bases between the two ends. This CDR3 spans 13 amino acids. The germline V gene encodes CDR1 SGHAT and CDR2 FQNNGV. CDR3: CASSLERSDRMYF. The CDR3 DNA follows: TGTGCCAGCAGCTTAGAAAGGTCCGACCGCATGTACTTC. The variable domain in full, completed from reference TRBV11-2 and TRBJ2-5, reads EAGVAQSPRYKIIEKRQSVAFWCNPISGHATLYWYQQILGQGPKLLIQFQNNGVVDDSQLPKDRFSAERLKGVDSTLKIQPAKLEDSAVYLCASSLERSDRMYFGPGTRLLVL.

The rearrangement joins TRBV7-9 to TRBJ2-7; the D call may be TRBD1 or TRBD2 (5 bases each). The CDR3 sequence is 13 residues long. CDR1 is SEHNR and CDR2 is FQNEAQ in the germline V gene (reference sequence). Deletions cut 5 bases from V and 2 bases from J, with 10 bases between. The CDR3 coding sequence is TGTGCCAGCAGCCCGGGACGGGCCTACGAGCAGTACTTC. Encoded protein: CASSPGRAYEQYF.

This chain links TRBV6-5 with TRBJ2-7; a weak D match, TRBD1 (5 bases). This CDR3 region has 14 residues. Germline lookup yields CDR1 MNHEY and CDR2 SVGAGI. Trimming pared 6 bases from V and 2 bases from J, leaving 14 bases between. CDR3 DNA: TGTGCCAGCAGGCAGGGATTAGAGACCTACGAGCAGTACTTC. Translating it yields CASRQGLETYEQYF.

The table lists this clone with a count of one. The genes are TRBV14 and TRBJ2-5, with no clear D. Trimming removed 4 bases from V and 4 bases from J, with 10 bases in between. CDR1 and CDR2 from the germline V gene are SGHDN and FVKESK. CDR3 size: 13 residues. CDR3 region: CASSREVGETQYF. The CDR3 bases are TGTGCCAGCAGCCGAGAAGTGGGAGAGACCCAGTACTTC.

Concerning this clone itself: The junction shows a germline mismatch at one end, possibly a read error. This chain connects TRBV30 to TRBJ2-7, with no clear D. Germline V gene sequence: CDR1 GTSNPN, CDR2 SVGIG (reference sequence). The CDR3 runs 12 residues. The CDR3 here is CAWSLGKGKGHF. The CDR3 DNA is TGTGCCTGGAGTCTGGGAAAAGGGAAAGGACACTTC.

The V call is TRBV7-6, the J call TRBJ2-5; 7 bases align to TRBD2. Germline V gene lookup returns CDR1 SGHVS and CDR2 FNYEAQ. Trimming took 4 bases from V and 5 from J; bases not matched to a gene: 4. The CDR3 sequence is 13 residues long. The CDR3 is CASSSRGGETQYF. CDR3 DNA sequence: TGTGCCAGCAGCTCAAGGGGAGGGGAGACCCAGTACTTC. Full variable domain (outside the CDR3, taken from reference TRBV7-6 and TRBJ2-5): GAGVSQSPRYKVTKRGQDVALRCDPISGHVSLYWYRQALGQGPEFLTYFNYEAQQDKSGLPNDRFSAERPEGSISTLTIQRTEQRDSAMYRCASSSRGGETQYFGPGTRLLVL.

V is TRBV27 and J is TRBJ2-3; 10 nucleotides align to TRBD1. CDR3 length: 14 amino acids. V dropped 9 bases and J dropped 5; count of bases not matched to a gene: 8. The germline V gene has CDR1 MNHEY and CDR2 SMNVEV (reference sequence). CDR3 nucleotides: TGTGCCAGTGCGGGACAGGGGCAGGGAGATACGCAGTATTTT. Protein sequence: CASAGQGQGDTQYF.

The V and J genes are TRBV7-2 and TRBJ2-3; TRBD2 agrees at 7 bases. The V gene end was trimmed by 2 bases and the J gene end by 0 bases; junction bases not matched to a gene: 5. This CDR3 region has 16 residues. Germline loops: CDR1 SGHTA, CDR2 FQGNSA. The CDR3 nucleotides read TGTGCCAGCAGCTTATGGCGGGGGACTAGCACAGATACGCAGTATTTT. Translation gives CASSLWRGTSTDTQYF.

The chain carries TRBV9 and TRBJ2-3, with D possibly being TRBD1 (5 bases). Germline-derived CDR1 and CDR2 are SGDLS and YYNGEE. The CDR3 spans 14 residues. V dropped 1 base and J dropped 5 bases, with 11 bases sitting between them. CDR3 bases: TGTGCCAGCAGCGTAAGGACAACCGGAGATACGCAGTATTTT. Its protein product is CASSVRTTGDTQYF.

The rearrangement joins TRBV7-9 to TRBJ2-5; D uncertain. The CDR3 is 15 residues long. The germline gives CDR1 SEHNR, CDR2 FQNEAQ (reference sequence). V was pared by 5 bases and J by 5 bases, with 18 bases between. The CDR3 is CASSNDTPIVETQYF. The CDR3 DNA reads as TGTGCCAGCAGCAACGACACCCCTATAGTGGAGACCCAGTACTTC.

The chain is built from TRBV6-6 and TRBJ1-4, with TRBD1 as a possible D gene (5 bases). The length of the CDR3 is 15 residues. Trimming shortened V by 6 bases and J by 0 bases, and 11 bases separated the two germline ends. Germline-derived CDR1 and CDR2 are MNHNY and SVGAGI (reference sequence). CDR3 nucleotides: TGTGCCAGCAGCGGAGGGGCGGCAACTAATGAAAAACTGTTTTTT. Its translation: CASSGGAATNEKLFF.

The genes are TRBV7-9 and TRBJ2-1, with 7 bases lining up with TRBD1. Per the germline V gene, CDR1 is SEHNR and CDR2 is FQNEAQ (reference sequence). This CDR3 is 15 amino acids long. V shed 5 bases and J 3 bases; nucleotides not matched to a gene: 7. Written as DNA, the CDR3 is TGTGCCAGCAGCCCTTTCCGGGACAGCTACAATGAGCAGTTCTTC. Residues: CASSPFRDSYNEQFF.

This clone was observed a few times. The chain uses TRBV6-4 and TRBJ2-1; a weak D match, TRBD2 (5 bases). V gave up 4 bases and J gave up 5 bases, with 18 bases separating them. Germline loops: CDR1 MRHNA, CDR2 SNTAGT. The CDR3 extends over 16 amino acids. The CDR3 DNA sequence: TGTGCCAGCAGTGGTCCTGAGCGGAACCTAGACAATGAGCAGTTCTTC. This translates into CASSGPERNLDNEQFF.